This TCR beta chain derives from a study of blood T cell repertoires in COVID-19. Turning to the study itself: Sources were T cells, B-cell-depleted T cells, or PBMCs; the material itself was cDNA or gDNA.

The protocol was immunoSEQ multiplex PCR, while the TCRdb copy is restricted to in-frame clones and leaves out a portion. The sample yields 300,000 to 500,000 clones, 85% to 90% seen once. The CDR3 is made up of 13 amino acids. V dropped 2 bases and J dropped 3 bases, with 8 bases sitting between them. Looked up from germline, CDR1 is SGHTS and CDR2 is YDEGEE. This chain connects TRBV5-8 to TRBJ1-1; D call uncertain. Sequenced input: PBMCs or T cells enriched from blood (not recorded which). This receptor was taken from a woman aged 25 to 39 with acute COVID-19. The CDR3 sequence is CASSFVGDTEAFF. In nucleotides, the CDR3 is TGTGCCAGCAGCTTCGTCGGGGACACTGAAGCTTTCTTT.